This TCR beta chain comes out of a study of T cell responses to AZD1222 COVID-19 vaccine. TCRdb keeps only in-frame clones here, not all; method: immunoSEQ multiplex PCR. The sample lists 100,000 to 150,000 clones, 88% occurring once. The germline V gene has CDR1 SGDLS and CDR2 YYNGEE. V lost 0 bases to trimming and J lost 2 bases, with 6 bases between them. The CDR3 contains 14 residues. The receptor was isolated from an adult in good health. The source material was peripheral blood, sampled on day 0 of AZD1222 vaccination. This chain uses TRBV9 with TRBJ1-3; unclear D gene. CDR3 protein: CASSVGGAGNTIYF. CDR3 nucleotide sequence: TGTGCCAGCAGCGTAGGGGGAGCTGGAAACACCATATATTTT.